The rows below give T cell receptor beta chains drawn from one sample of a study of cytomegalovirus exposure and HLA in healthy donors. TCRdb keeps only in-frame clones here, not all; method: immunoSEQ multiplex PCR. The table shows about 59,000 clones, with under 80% occurring only once. The sample comprised PBMCs. These receptors all come from a man aged 25-45 years in good health and CMV-seropositive. Each CDR3 is given with its conserved first and last residue. A D gene is named only where the DNA matches it firmly. Size is stated for part of the rows, as once, few or many counts, or as a class when the clone is expanded.

J gene: TRBJ1-2; D gene: NA; V gene: TRBV5-1; clone size: NA; CDR3 DNA: TGCGCCAGCAGCTTGAGACCTTCACAGGGATCGTACTTGGACGGCTACACCTTC; CDR3 protein: CASSLRPSQGSYLDGYTF
J gene: TRBJ2-5; D gene: NA; V gene: TRBV25-1; clone size: NA; CDR3 DNA: TGTGCCAGCAGCGAATCCGGGACATACCAAGAGACCCAGTACTTC; CDR3 protein: CASSESGTYQETQYF
J gene: TRBJ2-2; D gene: TRBD2; V gene: TRBV5-1; clone size: once; CDR3 DNA: TGCGCCAGCAGCTTAGCGGGGACGAACACCGGGGAGCTGTTTTTT; CDR3 protein: CASSLAGTNTGELFF
J gene: TRBJ2-1; D gene: TRBD1; V gene: TRBV5-6; clone size: few; CDR3 DNA: TGTGCCAGCAGCTCGGGACAGAGCTACAATGAGCAGTTCTTC; CDR3 protein: CASSSGQSYNEQFF
J gene: TRBJ1-2; D gene: TRBD1; V gene: TRBV2; clone size: NA; CDR3 DNA: TGTGCCGGCAACCTGGGACAGCGAATTGGCTACACCTTC; CDR3 protein: CAGNLGQRIGYTF
J gene: TRBJ2-7; D gene: NA; V gene: TRBV27; clone size: NA; CDR3 DNA: TGTGCCAGCAGTTATGGGGGGGGCACCTACGAGCAGTACTTC; CDR3 protein: CASSYGGGTYEQYF
J gene: TRBJ1-2; D gene: NA; V gene: TRBV6-5; clone size: NA; CDR3 DNA: TGTGCCAGCAGGGAGCGCGCAGGGAACTATGGCTACACCTTC; CDR3 protein: CASRERAGNYGYTF
J gene: TRBJ2-3; D gene: NA; V gene: TRBV5-5; clone size: NA; CDR3 DNA: TGTGCCAGCAGCTTGGTAACCGGGAGTAGCACAGATACGCAGTATTTT; CDR3 protein: CASSLVTGSSTDTQYF
J gene: TRBJ2-5; D gene: NA; V gene: TRBV5-1; clone size: NA; CDR3 DNA: TGCGCCAGCAGCCTCCCTCACCAAGAGACCCAGTACTTC; CDR3 protein: CASSLPHQETQYF
J gene: TRBJ2-1; D gene: TRBD2; V gene: TRBV5-4; clone size: NA; CDR3 DNA: TGTGCCAGCAGTCCAACTAGCGGGGGTAACAATGAGCAGTTCTTC; CDR3 protein: CASSPTSGGNNEQFF
J gene: TRBJ1-4; D gene: NA; V gene: TRBV4-3; clone size: few; CDR3 DNA: TGCGCCAGCAGCCAAGAGCATGGGCCCATGCGTAATGAAAAACTGTTTTTT; CDR3 protein: CASSQEHGPMRNEKLFF
J gene: TRBJ2-3; D gene: TRBD1; V gene: TRBV5-1; clone size: NA; CDR3 DNA: TGCGCCAGCAGAAGACAGGGGGGGACCACAGATACGCAGTATTTT; CDR3 protein: CASRRQGGTTDTQYF
J gene: TRBJ2-5; D gene: TRBD2; V gene: TRBV11-3; clone size: few; CDR3 DNA: TGTGCCAGCTCGTCACGGGGGGTTAGGCGAGAGACCCAGTACTTC; CDR3 protein: CASSSRGVRRETQYF
J gene: TRBJ2-2; D gene: TRBD2; V gene: TRBV7-3; clone size: NA; CDR3 DNA: TGTGCCAGCAGCTTAAGTTTCCTAGCGGGGAACACCGGGGAGCTGTTTTTT; CDR3 protein: CASSLSFLAGNTGELFF
J gene: TRBJ1-5; D gene: NA; V gene: TRBV6-5; clone size: few; CDR3 DNA: TGTGCCAGCAGTTACTCGCTAGGGGACAATCAGCCCCAGCATTTT; CDR3 protein: CASSYSLGDNQPQHF
J gene: TRBJ2-5; D gene: NA; V gene: TRBV7-9; clone size: NA; CDR3 DNA: TGTGCCAGCAGCCCATCGCCCCAAGCTGTAGAGACCCAGTACTTC; CDR3 protein: CASSPSPQAVETQYF
J gene: TRBJ2-4; D gene: TRBD2; V gene: TRBV7-6; clone size: NA; CDR3 DNA: TGTGCCAGCAGCCTCCGTGGACTAGACCTAGCCAAAAACATTCAGTACTTC; CDR3 protein: CASSLRGLDLAKNIQYF
J gene: TRBJ2-3; D gene: NA; V gene: TRBV7-3; clone size: NA; CDR3 DNA: TGTGCCAGCAGCTTACTAGGGGCGGGCACAGATACGCAGTATTTT; CDR3 protein: CASSLLGAGTDTQYF
J gene: TRBJ2-7; D gene: TRBD1; V gene: TRBV6-1; clone size: NA; CDR3 DNA: TGTGCCAGCAGTCCGTACGGACAGGGCCGCTACGAGCAGTACTTC; CDR3 protein: CASSPYGQGRYEQYF
J gene: TRBJ2-3; D gene: TRBD2; V gene: TRBV4-2; clone size: NA; CDR3 DNA: TGTGCCAGCAGCCCACTAGCGGGGCTAGGCACAGATACGCAGTATTTT; CDR3 protein: CASSPLAGLGTDTQYF
J gene: TRBJ1-2; D gene: NA; V gene: TRBV9; clone size: NA; CDR3 DNA: TGTGCCAGCAGCCCACCGGGGGGAGGCTACACCTTC; CDR3 protein: CASSPPGGGYTF
J gene: TRBJ1-1; D gene: TRBD1; V gene: TRBV5-1; clone size: NA; CDR3 DNA: TGCGCCAGCAGCAAGGGAACAGGGGGAGAGGCTTTCTTT; CDR3 protein: CASSKGTGGEAFF
J gene: TRBJ2-7; D gene: TRBD1; V gene: TRBV19; clone size: NA; CDR3 DNA: TGTGCCAGTAGTATAGGAGACAGGGTTCCCGCCGAGCAGTACTTC; CDR3 protein: CASSIGDRVPAEQYF
J gene: TRBJ2-2; D gene: TRBD1; V gene: TRBV15; clone size: NA; CDR3 DNA: TGTGCCACCAGCAAACCGGGACAGGGGAACACCGGGGAGCTGTTTTTT; CDR3 protein: CATSKPGQGNTGELFF
J gene: TRBJ1-2; D gene: NA; V gene: TRBV5-6; clone size: few; CDR3 DNA: TGTGCCAGCAGCCCACTCACCTCGAACAGGGCTGGCTACACCTTC; CDR3 protein: CASSPLTSNRAGYTF
J gene: TRBJ2-7; D gene: NA; V gene: TRBV9; clone size: NA; CDR3 DNA: TGTGCCAGCAGCGGAAAAGACAGCTCCTACGAGCAGTACTTC; CDR3 protein: CASSGKDSSYEQYF
J gene: TRBJ2-6; D gene: NA; V gene: TRBV30; clone size: NA; CDR3 DNA: TGTGCCTGGGCCACATCTGGGGCCAACGTCCTGACTTTC; CDR3 protein: CAWATSGANVLTF
J gene: TRBJ2-1; D gene: TRBD2; V gene: TRBV27; clone size: NA; CDR3 DNA: TGTGCCAGCAGTCCAATAACTAGCGGGGGCTACAATGAGCAGTTCTTC; CDR3 protein: CASSPITSGGYNEQFF
J gene: TRBJ1-2; D gene: NA; V gene: TRBV7-2; clone size: NA; CDR3 DNA: TGTGCCAGCAGCTCTCGCAGGGAGGGAAGCTATGGCTACACCTTC; CDR3 protein: CASSSRREGSYGYTF
J gene: TRBJ2-3; D gene: TRBD2; V gene: TRBV7-3; clone size: NA; CDR3 DNA: TGTGCCAGCAGCCCCCTGGGCGGGGGGGCAGATACGCAGTATTTT; CDR3 protein: CASSPLGGGADTQYF
J gene: TRBJ2-2; D gene: NA; V gene: TRBV30; clone size: few; CDR3 DNA: TGTGCCTGGAGCAGGGTGGCCGGGGAGCTGTTTTTT; CDR3 protein: CAWSRVAGELFF
J gene: TRBJ1-1; D gene: TRBD1; V gene: TRBV10-3; clone size: few; CDR3 DNA: TGTGCCATCAGTCGGGACAGTGAAGCTTTCTTT; CDR3 protein: CAISRDSEAFF
J gene: TRBJ2-1; D gene: TRBD2; V gene: TRBV10-1; clone size: NA; CDR3 DNA: TGCGCCAGCAGTGCTAGCGGAACAAATGAGCAGTTCTTC; CDR3 protein: CASSASGTNEQFF
J gene: TRBJ1-2; D gene: NA; V gene: TRBV7-2; clone size: NA; CDR3 DNA: TGTGCCAGCAGCCCTGCTGGGGCGCACTATGGCTACACCTTC; CDR3 protein: CASSPAGAHYGYTF
J gene: TRBJ2-7; D gene: NA; V gene: TRBV7-6; clone size: NA; CDR3 DNA: TGTGCCAGCAGCTCTCTCCAGGAAGGAACAGATCCTCGGGGCGAGCAGTACTTC; CDR3 protein: CASSSLQEGTDPRGEQYF
J gene: TRBJ1-5; D gene: TRBD1; V gene: TRBV4-1; clone size: NA; CDR3 DNA: TGCGCCAGCAGCCAAGGTAACAGGGGAAATCAGCCCCAGCATTTT; CDR3 protein: CASSQGNRGNQPQHF
J gene: TRBJ1-5; D gene: TRBD1; V gene: TRBV28; clone size: NA; CDR3 DNA: TGTGCCAGCAGTCCGACGACAGGGCAGCCCCAGCATTTT; CDR3 protein: CASSPTTGQPQHF
J gene: TRBJ2-7; D gene: NA; V gene: TRBV20-1; clone size: NA; CDR3 DNA: TGCAGTGCTAGAGATCTCGTTGAGCAGTACTTC; CDR3 protein: CSARDLVEQYF
J gene: TRBJ2-3; D gene: NA; V gene: TRBV5-1; clone size: NA; CDR3 DNA: TGCGCCAGCAGCTTGCTGGCGGCGGATACGCAGTATTTT; CDR3 protein: CASSLLAADTQYF
J gene: TRBJ2-7; D gene: NA; V gene: TRBV25-1; clone size: NA; CDR3 DNA: TGTGCCAGCAGGCGGGCCTTGGAGGAGCAGTACTTC; CDR3 protein: CASRRALEEQYF
J gene: TRBJ2-7; D gene: NA; V gene: TRBV29-1; clone size: NA; CDR3 DNA: TGCAGCGTCCTCCCTCGACTCGGGTACGAGCAGTACTTC; CDR3 protein: CSVLPRLGYEQYF
J gene: TRBJ2-7; D gene: NA; V gene: TRBV10-3; clone size: once; CDR3 DNA: TGTGCCATCAAGGGCGGGGTCCAGGGGGGCGGCGAGCAGTACTTC; CDR3 protein: CAIKGGVQGGGEQYF
J gene: TRBJ2-5; D gene: NA; V gene: TRBV7-6; clone size: few; CDR3 DNA: TGTGCCAGCAGCTCCAGGGGGGTAAGGGGCCAAGAGACCCAGTACTTC; CDR3 protein: CASSSRGVRGQETQYF
J gene: TRBJ1-1; D gene: NA; V gene: TRBV6-1; clone size: NA; CDR3 DNA: TGTGCCAGCAGTCGGGGCACTGAAGCTTTCTTT; CDR3 protein: CASSRGTEAFF
J gene: TRBJ2-7; D gene: TRBD1; V gene: TRBV13; clone size: few; CDR3 DNA: TGTGCCAGCAGCTTAGACAGGGGGAAATCCTACGAGCAGTACTTC; CDR3 protein: CASSLDRGKSYEQYF
J gene: TRBJ1-5; D gene: NA; V gene: TRBV6-6; clone size: few; CDR3 DNA: TGTGCCAGCAGTTTGGACAGTTACAATCAGCCCCAGCATTTT; CDR3 protein: CASSLDSYNQPQHF
J gene: TRBJ1-2; D gene: TRBD1; V gene: TRBV7-2; clone size: NA; CDR3 DNA: TGTGCCAGCAGCCAACAGGGGACGGATGGCTACACCTTC; CDR3 protein: CASSQQGTDGYTF
J gene: TRBJ2-2; D gene: TRBD2; V gene: TRBV6-4; clone size: NA; CDR3 DNA: TGTGCCAGCAGGGGACTAGCTAACACCGGGGAGCTGTTTTTT; CDR3 protein: CASRGLANTGELFF
J gene: TRBJ1-1; D gene: NA; V gene: TRBV18; clone size: NA; CDR3 DNA: TGTGCCAGCTCACCTCTATCGGCTAAGACAGTTGAAGCTTTCTTT; CDR3 protein: CASSPLSAKTVEAFF
J gene: TRBJ2-6; D gene: TRBD1; V gene: TRBV19; clone size: NA; CDR3 DNA: TGTGCCAGTAGTCTGCCCCCGGGACAGGGTCGCTCTGGGGCCAACGTCCTGACTTTC; CDR3 protein: CASSLPPGQGRSGANVLTF
J gene: TRBJ2-5; D gene: TRBD2; V gene: TRBV6-5; clone size: once; CDR3 DNA: TGTGCCAGCAACGAGGGACTAGCGGGGGCGGAGACCCAGTACTTC; CDR3 protein: CASNEGLAGAETQYF
J gene: TRBJ2-3; D gene: NA; V gene: TRBV29-1; clone size: NA; CDR3 DNA: TGCAGCGTCTTACCGCGGGGGCCTCGCACAGATACGCAGTATTTT; CDR3 protein: CSVLPRGPRTDTQYF
J gene: TRBJ2-7; D gene: TRBD1; V gene: TRBV6-5; clone size: once; CDR3 DNA: TGTGCCAGCAGTTTTGACAGGGGGCCTTCCTACGAGCAGTACTTC; CDR3 protein: CASSFDRGPSYEQYF
J gene: TRBJ1-1; D gene: TRBD1; V gene: TRBV18; clone size: NA; CDR3 DNA: TGTGCCAGCTCACCCCAATCCGGGACAGGGTCGAGCACTGAAGCTTTCTTT; CDR3 protein: CASSPQSGTGSSTEAFF
J gene: TRBJ2-3; D gene: NA; V gene: TRBV9; clone size: NA; CDR3 DNA: TGTGCCAGCAGCGTAGGACCCGGGACTAGCACAGATACGCAGTATTTT; CDR3 protein: CASSVGPGTSTDTQYF
J gene: TRBJ2-7; D gene: TRBD2; V gene: TRBV9; clone size: NA; CDR3 DNA: TGTGCCAGCAGCGCCCGAGAGCGGGGGGGCGTCTACGAGCAGTACTTC; CDR3 protein: CASSARERGGVYEQYF
J gene: TRBJ2-4; D gene: NA; V gene: TRBV5-1; clone size: NA; CDR3 DNA: TGCGCCAGCAGCTTGGGCGGGGAAAACATTCAGTACTTC; CDR3 protein: CASSLGGENIQYF